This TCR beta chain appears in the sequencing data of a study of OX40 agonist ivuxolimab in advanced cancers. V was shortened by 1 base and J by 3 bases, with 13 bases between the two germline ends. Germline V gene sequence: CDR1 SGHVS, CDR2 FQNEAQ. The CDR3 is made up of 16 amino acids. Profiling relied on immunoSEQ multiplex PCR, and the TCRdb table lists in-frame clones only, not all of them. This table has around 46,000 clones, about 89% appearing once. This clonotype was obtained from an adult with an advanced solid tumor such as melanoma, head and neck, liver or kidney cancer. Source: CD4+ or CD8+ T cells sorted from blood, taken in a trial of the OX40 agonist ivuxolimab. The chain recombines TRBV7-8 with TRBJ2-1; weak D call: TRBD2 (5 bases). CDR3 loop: CASSLDSVLVYNEQFF. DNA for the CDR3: TGTGCCAGCAGCTTAGATAGCGTTCTTGTCTACAATGAGCAGTTCTTC.